Listed below are T cell receptor beta chains from one sample, sequenced in a study of T cell repertoires in cytomegalovirus infection. TCRdb called the reads again in MiXCR, with one record for every CDR3 protein. The repertoire holds tens of thousands of distinct CDR3 sequences, with 15% to 25% as singletons. Antigen specificity for these receptors is unknown. This specimen was CD8+ T cells from cultured PBMCs, taken from culture after CMV antigen stimulation. The receptors here all came from a human donor in good health (CMV status not recorded). Some clones in this sample may be carry-over from other donors' samples. Both conserved end residues are part of each CDR3. A D gene is named only where the DNA matches it firmly. Clone size is given for some rows only: seen once, a few or many times, or a class if the clone is expanded.

j_call: TRBJ2-1
v_call: TRBV9
d_call: TRBD2
clone_size: .
cdr3_aa: CASSVPGLAGNEQFF
cdr3_nt: TGTGCCAGCAGCGTTCCGGGACTAGCGGGAAATGAGCAGTTCTTC

j_call: TRBJ2-7
v_call: TRBV7-9
d_call: TRBD1
clone_size: many
cdr3_aa: CASSAGQGANSYEQYF
cdr3_nt: TGTGCCAGCAGCGCAGGACAGGGGGCGAACTCCTACGAGCAGTACTTC

j_call: TRBJ2-1
v_call: TRBV11-3
d_call: .
clone_size: .
cdr3_aa: CASSSTVRGAYNLQFF
cdr3_nt: TGTGCCAGCAGCTCAACCGTGAGGGGGGCCTACAATTTGCAGTTCTTC

j_call: TRBJ2-3
v_call: TRBV27
d_call: .
clone_size: .
cdr3_aa: CASTDGVNTQYF
cdr3_nt: TGTGCCAGCACAGACGGGGTGAATACGCAGTATTTT

j_call: TRBJ1-1
v_call: TRBV24-1
d_call: .
clone_size: many
cdr3_aa: CATSDPGRAGNFHTEAFF
cdr3_nt: TGTGCCACCAGTGACCCCGGGCGGGCAGGGAATTTTCACACTGAAGCTTTCTTT

j_call: TRBJ1-2
v_call: TRBV20-1
d_call: .
clone_size: .
cdr3_aa: CSARAGYGYTF
cdr3_nt: TGCAGTGCTAGGGCAGGCTATGGCTACACCTTC

j_call: TRBJ2-7
v_call: TRBV7-6
d_call: TRBD2
clone_size: few
cdr3_aa: CASSLALGTSGTYEQYF
cdr3_nt: TGTGCCAGCAGCTTAGCACTCGGGACTAGCGGTACCTACGAGCAGTACTTC

j_call: TRBJ2-7
v_call: TRBV3-1
d_call: .
clone_size: .
cdr3_aa: CASSNYYEQYF
cdr3_nt: TGTGCCAGCAGCAATTACTACGAGCAGTACTTC

j_call: TRBJ1-2
v_call: TRBV27
d_call: .
clone_size: few
cdr3_aa: CASSLSGGQEAAFYGYTF
cdr3_nt: TGTGCCAGCAGTTTATCCGGGGGTCAGGAGGCAGCCTTCTATGGCTACACCTTC

j_call: TRBJ2-7
v_call: TRBV7-8
d_call: TRBD2
clone_size: few
cdr3_aa: CASHQAGGFYEQYF
cdr3_nt: TGTGCCAGCCATCAAGCGGGAGGGTTCTACGAGCAGTACTTC

j_call: TRBJ1-2
v_call: TRBV9
d_call: TRBD1
clone_size: few
cdr3_aa: CASSVDREKDGYTF
cdr3_nt: TGTGCCAGCAGCGTCGACAGGGAAAAGGATGGCTACACCTTC

j_call: TRBJ2-2
v_call: TRBV27
d_call: .
clone_size: .
cdr3_aa: CASSFGQGNGELFF
cdr3_nt: TGTGCCAGCAGTTTTGGGCAGGGAAACGGGGAGCTGTTTTTT

j_call: TRBJ1-5
v_call: TRBV7-6
d_call: TRBD1
clone_size: few
cdr3_aa: CASSLSQGGDQPQHF
cdr3_nt: TGTGCCAGCAGCTTAAGCCAGGGGGGAGACCAGCCCCAGCATTTT

j_call: TRBJ2-1
v_call: TRBV7-9
d_call: TRBD2
clone_size: .
cdr3_aa: CASSIGGGREQFF
cdr3_nt: TGTGCCAGCAGCATCGGGGGGGGCAGGGAGCAGTTCTTC

j_call: TRBJ2-7
v_call: TRBV7-2
d_call: TRBD2
clone_size: .
cdr3_aa: CASSLAGGREQYF
cdr3_nt: TGTGCCAGCAGCCTAGCGGGAGGGCGGGAGCAGTACTTC

j_call: TRBJ2-6
v_call: TRBV6-5
d_call: TRBD1
clone_size: .
cdr3_aa: CASSYLGGGGANVLTF
cdr3_nt: TGTGCCAGCAGTTACTTAGGGGGCGGTGGGGCCAACGTCCTGACTTTC

j_call: TRBJ2-7
v_call: TRBV7-8
d_call: TRBD1
clone_size: many
cdr3_aa: CASSLDGTGWSYEQYF
cdr3_nt: TGTGCCAGCAGCTTAGATGGGACAGGTTGGTCCTACGAGCAGTACTTC

j_call: TRBJ2-5
v_call: TRBV3-1
d_call: .
clone_size: .
cdr3_aa: CASSRVRTDQETQYF
cdr3_nt: TGTGCCAGCAGCCGCGTCCGGACAGACCAAGAGACCCAGTACTTC

j_call: TRBJ1-1
v_call: TRBV12-3/TRBV12-4
d_call: .
clone_size: many
cdr3_aa: CASSFYKMNTEAFF
cdr3_nt: TGTGCCAGCAGTTTTTACAAGATGAACACTGAAGCTTTCTTT

j_call: TRBJ2-3
v_call: TRBV6-2/TRBV6-3
d_call: .
clone_size: .
cdr3_aa: CASNPGSTAFADTQYF
cdr3_nt: TGTGCCAGTAACCCGGGAAGTACCGCATTCGCAGATACGCAGTATTTT

j_call: TRBJ1-2
v_call: TRBV10-3
d_call: .
clone_size: .
cdr3_aa: CAISESGQFYGYTF
cdr3_nt: TGTGCCATCAGTGAGTCCGGACAGTTCTATGGCTACACCTTC

j_call: TRBJ2-6
v_call: TRBV4-1
d_call: .
clone_size: .
cdr3_aa: CASSQDRAGTGANVLTF
cdr3_nt: TGCGCCAGCAGCCAAGATCGCGCAGGGACTGGGGCCAACGTCCTGACTTTC

j_call: TRBJ1-1
v_call: TRBV7-8
d_call: TRBD1
clone_size: .
cdr3_aa: CASSLVDRGGNTEAFF
cdr3_nt: TGTGCCAGCAGCTTAGTGGACAGGGGAGGGAACACTGAAGCTTTCTTT

j_call: TRBJ2-5
v_call: TRBV20-1
d_call: TRBD2
clone_size: .
cdr3_aa: CSARVGSGGRQETQYF
cdr3_nt: TGCAGTGCTAGAGTAGGAAGCGGGGGGCGCCAAGAGACCCAGTACTTC

j_call: TRBJ2-3
v_call: TRBV7-2
d_call: .
clone_size: many
cdr3_aa: CASSFSETNFRDTQYF
cdr3_nt: TGTGCCAGCAGCTTTTCAGAGACAAATTTCCGCGATACGCAGTATTTT

j_call: TRBJ2-3
v_call: TRBV20-1
d_call: TRBD2
clone_size: .
cdr3_aa: CSARRSSGLSTDTQYF
cdr3_nt: TGCAGTGCTAGACGGTCTAGCGGACTTAGCACAGATACGCAGTATTTT

j_call: TRBJ1-1
v_call: TRBV4-3
d_call: .
clone_size: few
cdr3_aa: CASSQDEAQSRGAFF
cdr3_nt: TGCGCCAGCAGCCAAGATGAGGCCCAAAGTAGAGGGGCTTTCTTT